This T cell receptor beta chain was identified in a study of blood T cell repertoires in COVID-19. CDR1 and CDR2 (germline): SGHRS, YFSETQ. The junction had 11 bases not matched to a gene; V was cut back by 4 bases and J by 5 bases. There are 15 residues in the CDR3. TCRdb's copy holds only in-frame clones and misses some; the assay was immunoSEQ multiplex PCR. The data show tens of thousands of clones, less than 85% seen once. This clone was seen only a few times. V and J are TRBV5-1 and TRBJ2-5, with 7 bases lining up with TRBD2. The sequenced material came from peripheral blood. The sequence derives from a man aged 70 or older with acute or convalescent COVID-19. The CDR3 spells CASSAGPASGETQYF. CDR3 coding DNA: TGCGCCAGCAGCGCGGGCCCGGCTAGCGGTGAGACCCAGTACTTC.